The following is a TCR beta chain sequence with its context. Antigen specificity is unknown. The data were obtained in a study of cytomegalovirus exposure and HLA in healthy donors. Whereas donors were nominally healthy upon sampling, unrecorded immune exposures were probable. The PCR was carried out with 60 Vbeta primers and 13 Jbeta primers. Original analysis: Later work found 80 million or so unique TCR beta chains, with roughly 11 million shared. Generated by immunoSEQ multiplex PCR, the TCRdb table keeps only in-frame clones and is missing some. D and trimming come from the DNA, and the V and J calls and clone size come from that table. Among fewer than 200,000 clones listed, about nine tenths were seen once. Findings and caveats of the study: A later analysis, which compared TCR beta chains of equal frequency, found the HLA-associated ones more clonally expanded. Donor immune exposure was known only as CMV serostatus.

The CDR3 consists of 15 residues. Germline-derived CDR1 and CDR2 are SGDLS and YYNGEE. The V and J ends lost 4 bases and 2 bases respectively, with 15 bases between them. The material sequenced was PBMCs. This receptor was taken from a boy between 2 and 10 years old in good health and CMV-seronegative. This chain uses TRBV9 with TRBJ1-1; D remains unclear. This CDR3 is CASSTQERPNTEAFF. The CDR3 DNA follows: TGTGCCAGCAGCACACAAGAGCGGCCTAACACTGAAGCTTTCTTT. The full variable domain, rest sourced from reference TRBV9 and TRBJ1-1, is DSGVTQTPKHLITATGQRVTLRCSPRSGDLSVYWYQQSLDQGLQFLIQYYNGEERAKGNILERFSAQQFPDLHSELNLSSLELGDSALYFCASSTQERPNTEAFFGQGTRLTVV.